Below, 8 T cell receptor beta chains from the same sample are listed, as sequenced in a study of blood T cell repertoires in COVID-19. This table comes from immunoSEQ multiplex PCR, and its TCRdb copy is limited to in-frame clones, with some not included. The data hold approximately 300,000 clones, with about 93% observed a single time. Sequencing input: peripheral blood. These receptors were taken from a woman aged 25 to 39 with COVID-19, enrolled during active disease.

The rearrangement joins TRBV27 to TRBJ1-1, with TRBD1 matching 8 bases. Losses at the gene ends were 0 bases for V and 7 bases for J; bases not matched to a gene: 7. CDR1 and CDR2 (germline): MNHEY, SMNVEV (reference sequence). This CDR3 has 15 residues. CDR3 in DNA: TGTGCCAGCAGTTTATCGTACCAGGGGGCATATGAAGCTTTCTTT. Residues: CASSLSYQGAYEAFF.

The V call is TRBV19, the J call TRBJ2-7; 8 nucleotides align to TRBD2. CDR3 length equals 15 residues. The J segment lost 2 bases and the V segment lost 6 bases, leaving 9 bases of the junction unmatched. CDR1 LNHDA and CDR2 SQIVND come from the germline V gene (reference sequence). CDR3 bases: TGTGCCAGTAGCGGGGGGGAGTCTTTACCCTACGAGCAGTACTTC. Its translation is CASSGGESLPYEQYF.

The CDR3 is CASSPAGTEGETQYF. The CDR3, as DNA: TGTGCCAGCAGCCCAGCCGGGACAGAGGGAGAGACCCAGTACTTC. This chain uses TRBV7-2 with TRBJ2-5; 7 bases are shared with TRBD1. Germline CDR1 SGHTA, CDR2 FQGNSA. There are 15 residues in the CDR3. V was clipped by 5 bases and J by 4 bases; unmatched bases: 10.

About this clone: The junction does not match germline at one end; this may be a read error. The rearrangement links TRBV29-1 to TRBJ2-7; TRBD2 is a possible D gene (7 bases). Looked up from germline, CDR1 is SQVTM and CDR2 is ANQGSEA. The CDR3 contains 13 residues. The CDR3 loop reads CSVKEGGAGEQYF. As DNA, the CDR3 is TGCAGCGTTAAAGAGGGGGGGGCTGGCGAGCAGTACTTC.

CDR3 in amino acids: CASSALTGVNTIYF. The CDR3 DNA follows: TGTGCCAGCAGCGCGCTGACAGGGGTGAACACCATATATTTT. The chain joins TRBV5-6 to TRBJ1-3, with 8 nucleotides matching TRBD1. This CDR3 region has 14 residues. Germline trimming cut 4 bases from V and 7 bases from J; bases unmatched to any gene: 7. Germline assignment: CDR1 SGHDT and CDR2 YYEEEE.

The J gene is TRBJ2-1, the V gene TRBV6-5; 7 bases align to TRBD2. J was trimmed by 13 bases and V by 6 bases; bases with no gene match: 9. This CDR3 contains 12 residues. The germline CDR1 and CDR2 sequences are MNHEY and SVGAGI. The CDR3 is CASRLQAGDQFF. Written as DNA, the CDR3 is TGTGCCAGCAGGCTGCAGGCGGGGGATCAGTTCTTC.

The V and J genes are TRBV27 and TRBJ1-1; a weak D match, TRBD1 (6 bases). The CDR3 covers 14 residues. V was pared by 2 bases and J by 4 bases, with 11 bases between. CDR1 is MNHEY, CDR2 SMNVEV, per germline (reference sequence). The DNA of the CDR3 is TGTGCCAGCAGTTTAGCTTGGGGGCGCACTGAAGCTTTCTTT. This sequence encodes CASSLAWGRTEAFF.

The CDR3 protein is CAISESLRNTGYGYTF. The CDR3 nucleotides are TGTGCCATCAGTGAGTCCCTGAGGAATACGGGCTATGGCTACACCTTC. This sequence joins TRBV10-3 and TRBJ1-2; D gene ambiguous. Germline CDR1 ENHRY, CDR2 SYGVKD. V was trimmed by 0 bases and J by 4 bases, leaving 15 bases between them. CDR3 length: 16 amino acids.